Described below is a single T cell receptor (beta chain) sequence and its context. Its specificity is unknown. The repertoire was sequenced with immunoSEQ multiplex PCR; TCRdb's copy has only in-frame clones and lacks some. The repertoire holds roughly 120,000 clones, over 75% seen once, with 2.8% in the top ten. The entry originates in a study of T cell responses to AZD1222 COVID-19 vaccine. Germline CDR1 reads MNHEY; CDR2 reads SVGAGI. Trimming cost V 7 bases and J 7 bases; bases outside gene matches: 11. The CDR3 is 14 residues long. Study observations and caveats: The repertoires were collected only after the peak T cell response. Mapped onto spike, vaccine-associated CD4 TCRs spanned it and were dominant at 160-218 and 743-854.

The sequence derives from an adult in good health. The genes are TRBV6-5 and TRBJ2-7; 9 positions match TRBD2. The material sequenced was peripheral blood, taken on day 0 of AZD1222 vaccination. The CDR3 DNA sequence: TGTGCCAGCACGTACGGGACTAGCAATTTGGAGCAGTACTTC. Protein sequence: CASTYGTSNLEQYF.